Presented here are 6 T cell receptor beta chains from one specimen sequenced in a study of identical twins (dated by TCRdb to the mid-2010s). Library generation was performed with 5' RACE. Sequencing was performed on an Illumina HiSeq 2000. TCRdb's own reprocessing of the public reads used fastp at Q25 and MiXCR and kept productive beta chains. Rows are combined by CDR3 protein, so each entry shows the most common genes and DNA. In all, the sample holds roughly 1,500,000 distinct CDR3 sequences, and more than 30% of those were seen once. The biggest ten clones account for about 0.25% of the sample. The sequencing sample was made of cord blood. The receptors were gathered from a newborn girl in good health.

This clonotype has only a few counts. CDR3 bases: TGCAGTGCTAGAGAGGAGGGGTGGGGCACAGATACGCAGTATTTT. It encodes CSAREEGWGTDTQYF. V usage is TRBV20-1 and J usage is TRBJ2-3, with a weak D call TRBD2 (6 bases). The germline CDR1 and CDR2 sequences are DFQATT and SNEGSKA (reference sequence). Trimming stripped 0 bases from V and 1 base from J, with 11 bases between. This CDR3 contains 15 residues.

The chain combines TRBV29-1 with TRBJ2-2; D remains unclear. With 6 bases removed from V and 0 bases from J, the gap between germline ends came to 17 bases. There are 16 residues in the CDR3. The germline CDR1 and CDR2 sequences are SQVTM and ANQGSEA. The CDR3 DNA sequence: TGCAGCGTCAACGACGGGTCTGACGCGAACACCGGGGAGCTGTTTTTT. Encoded protein: CSVNDGSDANTGELFF.

This clonotype was observed a few times. The chain's CDR3 is CASSVDEEDTQYF. The CDR3 DNA sequence: TGTGCCAGCAGCGTAGACGAAGAGGATACGCAGTATTTT. The rearrangement links TRBV9 to TRBJ2-3; D call uncertain. The ends were cut back, 0 bases at V and 6 bases at J, with 8 bases in the middle. CDR1 SGDLS and CDR2 YYNGEE come from the germline V gene. The CDR3 sequence is 13 residues long. Full variable domain (missing parts from reference TRBV9 and TRBJ2-3): DSGVTQTPKHLITATGQRVTLRCSPRSGDLSVYWYQQSLDQGLQFLIQYYNGEERAKGNILERFSAQQFPDLHSELNLSSLELGDSALYFCASSVDEEDTQYFGPGTRLTVL.

This chain joins TRBV20-1 and TRBJ2-1, with TRBD2 identical over 10 bases. J was trimmed by 5 bases and V by 6 bases; bases with no gene match: 10. The CDR3 consists of 15 residues. Germline V gives CDR1 DFQATT, CDR2 SNEGSKA (reference sequence). As DNA, the CDR3 is TGCAGTGCCGACCGACTAGCGGGCACCCACAATGAGCAGTTCTTC. It yields the protein CSADRLAGTHNEQFF.

This clonotype occurred a few times. V usage is TRBV29-1 and J usage is TRBJ2-3; either TRBD1 or TRBD2 may supply D (5 bases each). CDR1 is SQVTM, CDR2 ANQGSEA, per germline. The ends were cut back, 2 bases at V and 1 base at J, with 13 bases in the middle. The CDR3 loop spans 15 amino acids. CDR3 nucleotide sequence: TGCAGCGTTGAAAGCAGGTGGGGACGCACAGATACGCAGTATTTT. Its translation is CSVESRWGRTDTQYF.

This clonotype was counted between two and nine times. The CDR3 coding sequence is TGTGCCAGCACCACGGGACAGGGGTACAATGAGCAGTTCTTC. Encoded protein: CASTTGQGYNEQFF. The rearrangement links TRBV12-3 or TRBV12-4 to TRBJ2-1; 10 bases are shared with TRBD1. V was pared by 7 bases and J by 4 bases, with 4 bases of the junction left unmatched. The CDR3 loop spans 14 amino acids.